These 25 T cell receptor beta chains were sequenced from one sample in a study of blood T cell repertoires in COVID-19. Some clones are missing from TCRdb's copy, which holds only in-frame ones; the method was immunoSEQ multiplex PCR. The sample shows under 100,000 clones, over 70% of them seen only once. Sequenced: peripheral blood. These receptors all stem from a woman aged 40 to 50 with active or convalescent COVID-19.

This chain connects TRBV24-1 to TRBJ2-3, with 7 bases matching TRBD1. Trimming at V came to 6 bases and at J to 4 bases, leaving 3 bases not matched to a gene. CDR3 length: 13 residues. Germline assignment: CDR1 KGHDR and CDR2 SFDVKD. The CDR3 is CATSIDRADTQYF. The CDR3 DNA is TGTGCCACCAGTATCGACAGGGCAGATACGCAGTATTTT.

The chain combines TRBV4-2 with TRBJ2-1; 7 nucleotides align to TRBD2. The junction had 11 bases not matched to a gene; V was cut back by 4 bases and J by 2 bases. The V gene's germline CDR1 is LGHNA and CDR2 YNFKEQ. The CDR3 is 17 amino acids. The CDR3 sequence: CASSPSVGGPTYNEQFF. CDR3 in DNA: TGTGCCAGCAGCCCATCAGTGGGAGGGCCGACCTACAATGAGCAGTTCTTC.

The genes are TRBV28 and TRBJ1-5; 7 nucleotides agree with TRBD1. V lost 6 bases to trimming and J lost 1 base; unmatched junction nucleotides: 6. This CDR3 region has 15 residues. The germline gives CDR1 MDHEN, CDR2 SYDVKM. CDR3 protein: CASSLTQGSNQPQHF. In nucleotides, the CDR3 is TGTGCCAGCAGCCTGACACAGGGGAGCAATCAGCCCCAGCATTTT.

The V gene is TRBV4-3, the J gene TRBJ2-7; TRBD1 matches 8 bases. The CDR3 has 18 residues. Looked up from germline, CDR1 is LGHNA and CDR2 is YSLEER. After removal of 2 bases from V and 3 bases from J, the junction contained 15 bases not matched to a gene. The CDR3 nucleotides read TGCGCCAGCAGCCAACTTTGGGGCCCCGGGACAGGCCTCTACGAGCAGTACTTC. Its protein product is CASSQLWGPGTGLYEQYF.

This chain joins TRBV29-1 and TRBJ1-1, with D possibly being TRBD1 (6 bases). Germline values: CDR1 SQVTM, CDR2 ANQGSEA. The CDR3 consists of 11 residues. The ends were cut back, 5 bases at V and 6 bases at J, with 10 bases in the middle. CDR3 loop: CSVTGYPEAFF. The CDR3 coding sequence is TGCAGCGTTACAGGGTACCCTGAAGCTTTCTTT. The variable domain in full, with the rest retrieved from reference TRBV29-1 and TRBJ1-1, is SAVISQKPSRDICQRGTSLTIQCQVDSQVTMMFWYRQQPGQSLTLIATANQGSEATYESGFVIDKFPISRPNLTFSTLTVSNMSPEDSSIYLCSVTGYPEAFFGQGTRLTVV.

The chain joins TRBV7-2 to TRBJ2-7; 11 positions match TRBD2. This CDR3 has 13 residues. The junction had 4 bases not matched to a gene; V was cut back by 5 bases and J by 7 bases. Looked up from germline, CDR1 is SGHTA and CDR2 is FQGNSA. This chain's CDR3 is CASSATSGIEQYF. The CDR3 DNA follows: TGTGCCAGCAGCGCGACTAGCGGGATTGAGCAGTACTTC.

This chain uses TRBV19 with TRBJ2-7; D might be TRBD2 (5 bases). This CDR3 contains 13 residues. V lost 9 bases, J lost 3 bases, and 15 bases lay in between. Germline V gene data show CDR1 as LNHDA and CDR2 as SQIVND (reference sequence). DNA for the CDR3: TGTGCCAGCTATCGACGGAGGCACTACGAGCAGTACTTC. Translated, it gives CASYRRRHYEQYF.

This sequence joins TRBV5-1 and TRBJ1-1, with D possibly TRBD1 on 5 matching bases. This CDR3 is built from 14 residues. Germline values: CDR1 SGHRS, CDR2 YFSETQ. V shed 0 bases and J shed 7 bases, with 13 bases lying between them. CDR3 sequence: CASSLGTAGGEAFF. CDR3 DNA: TGCGCCAGCAGCTTGGGGACGGCCGGGGGTGAAGCTTTCTTT.

The chain joins TRBV6-2 or TRBV6-3 to TRBJ1-5; 10 bases align to TRBD1. Unmatched junction bases numbered 9, after V lost 5 bases and J lost 14 bases. The CDR3 has 13 residues. Per the germline V gene, CDR1 is MNHEY and CDR2 is SVGEGT. CDR3 bases: TGTGCCAGCAGTCGACAGGGGGCGGAGTCCGAGCATTTT. This translates into CASSRQGAESEHF.

V gene TRBV9 combines with J gene TRBJ1-2; possibly TRBD1 for D (5 bases). The ends were cut back, 3 bases at V and 3 bases at J, with 21 bases in the middle. The CDR3 spans 17 residues. Germline loops: CDR1 SGDLS, CDR2 YYNGEE. CDR3 protein: CASSASPGVGGYYGYTF. The CDR3 DNA reads as TGTGCCAGCAGCGCCTCTCCGGGAGTCGGGGGGTACTATGGCTACACCTTC.

V gene TRBV4-3 combines with J gene TRBJ1-6; 11 bases are shared with TRBD1. CDR1 and CDR2 (germline): LGHNA, YSLEER. The CDR3 extends over 16 amino acids. Unmatched junction bases numbered 5, after V lost 2 bases and J lost 8 bases. DNA for the CDR3: TGCGCCAGCAGCCAACCGCGGACAGGGGGCGATTCACCCCTCCACTTT. Its translation is CASSQPRTGGDSPLHF.

This clone was seen only a few times. The V call is TRBV5-1, the J call TRBJ1-3; 7 bases align to TRBD1. The CDR3 contains 14 residues. V trimming: 1 base; J trimming: 9 bases; junction bases outside the gene matches: 7. The V gene's germline CDR1 is SGHRS and CDR2 YFSETQ. CDR3 in amino acids: CASSLTGDRGTIYF. The CDR3, as DNA: TGCGCCAGCAGCTTGACAGGGGACCGAGGCACCATATATTTT.

The gene calls are TRBV24-1 and TRBJ1-1; 7 bases are a match to TRBD1. The CDR3 runs to 17 residues. Trimming at V came to 4 bases and at J to 0 bases, leaving 10 bases not matched to a gene. Germline CDR1 reads KGHDR; CDR2 reads SFDVKD. The CDR3 DNA sequence: TGTGCCACCAGTGAACCGAAACAGGGGCTCCTGAACACTGAAGCTTTCTTT. Residues: CATSEPKQGLLNTEAFF.

The J gene is TRBJ1-6, the V gene TRBV28, with D possibly TRBD1 on 5 matching bases. Germline V gene data show CDR1 as MDHEN and CDR2 as SYDVKM. Trimming shortened V by 2 bases and J by 6 bases, and 14 bases separated the two germline ends. The CDR3 runs 16 residues. The CDR3 sequence is CASSLGGDRRNSPLHF. CDR3 sequence (DNA): TGTGCCAGCAGTTTAGGCGGAGACAGACGTAATTCACCCCTCCACTTT.

In this sample, this clone turned up once. The chain uses TRBV5-4 and TRBJ1-1, with a weak D call TRBD1 (5 bases). Germline V gives CDR1 SGHNT, CDR2 YYREEE (reference sequence). The ends were cut back, 4 bases at V and 5 bases at J, with 12 bases in the middle. The CDR3 sequence is 13 residues long. Here the CDR3 DNA reads TGTGCCAGCAGCAGGGGAACAGAAACTGAAGCTTTCTTT. Its protein is CASSRGTETEAFF.

This clone appeared a few times. The V and J genes are TRBV19 and TRBJ1-5, with 7 positions matching TRBD1. CDR3 length equals 17 residues. J lost 5 bases, V lost 0 bases, and 10 bases had no gene match. From germline, CDR1 is LNHDA and CDR2 SQIVND (reference sequence). Written as DNA, the CDR3 is TGTGCCAGTAGTATAGAGAGGGGGCAGGGGCCGTATCAGCCCCAGCATTTT. As protein: CASSIERGQGPYQPQHF.

The V gene is TRBV6-5, the J gene TRBJ2-7; 11 bases align to TRBD2. This CDR3 region has 15 residues. V lost 2 bases and J lost 3; bases outside the gene matches: 3. Germline CDR1 and CDR2: MNHEY and SVGAGI. In DNA, the CDR3 is TGTGCCAGCAGTTACGTCACTAGCGGGGGCTACGAGCAGTACTTC. It encodes CASSYVTSGGYEQYF.

The chain is built from TRBV29-1 and TRBJ2-1; TRBD2 matches 13 bases. CDR3 size: 14 residues. Trimming at V came to 3 bases and at J to 7 bases, leaving 3 bases not matched to a gene. From germline, CDR1 is SQVTM and CDR2 ANQGSEA. This CDR3 reads CSVDGLAGVNEQFF. The CDR3 nucleotides read TGCAGCGTTGACGGACTAGCGGGAGTAAATGAGCAGTTCTTC.

The chain employs TRBV19 and TRBJ2-7, with TRBD1 matching over 7 bases. V was clipped by 5 bases and J by 3 bases; unmatched bases: 4. In germline, CDR1 is LNHDA, CDR2 SQIVND (reference sequence). This CDR3 has 13 amino acids. In DNA form, the CDR3 reads TGTGCCAGTAGTCCGGGACAGCTCTACGAGCAGTACTTC. It translates to CASSPGQLYEQYF.

V is TRBV28 and J is TRBJ1-5; 7 bases align to TRBD1. Germline CDR1 MDHEN, CDR2 SYDVKM. This CDR3 has 16 residues. V gave up 6 bases and J gave up 3 bases; unmatched junction bases: 11. DNA of the CDR3: TGTGCCAGCAGCTCAGACAGGGAGCCTTACAATCAGCCCCAGCATTTT. Its protein is CASSSDREPYNQPQHF.

J is TRBJ1-5 and V is TRBV28; 9 bases match TRBD1. CDR1 is MDHEN, CDR2 SYDVKM, per germline. J gave up 4 bases and V 7 bases, and 8 bases lay outside the gene matches. The CDR3 sequence is 15 residues long. The DNA of the CDR3 is TGTGCCAGCACCACCGGACAGGGGCTTAATCAGCCCCAGCATTTT. It yields the protein CASTTGQGLNQPQHF. Full variable domain (outside the CDR3, taken from reference TRBV28 and TRBJ1-5): DVKVTQSSRYLVKRTGEKVFLECVQDMDHENMFWYRQDPGLGLRLIYFSYDVKMKEKGDIPEGYSVSREKKERFSLILESASTNQTSMYLCASTTGQGLNQPQHFGDGTRLSIL.

The chain couples TRBV24-1 to TRBJ2-7; TRBD1 matches 7 bases. Germline V CDR1 and CDR2: KGHDR, SFDVKD. The J segment lost 5 bases and the V segment lost 2 bases, leaving 2 bases of the junction unmatched. The CDR3 spans 13 residues. This chain's CDR3 is CATSDYRGHEQYF. CDR3 DNA sequence: TGTGCCACCAGTGATTATAGGGGGCACGAGCAGTACTTC.

CDR3 DNA sequence: TGCGCCAGCAGCATCTCACAGGGAACTGCTGAAGCTTTCTTT. Protein: CASSISQGTAEAFF. V gene TRBV5-1 combines with J gene TRBJ1-1, with D tentatively TRBD1 (6 bases). The CDR3 is made up of 14 amino acids. The germline V gene has CDR1 SGHRS and CDR2 YFSETQ. V shed 4 bases and J shed 6 bases, with 16 bases lying between them.

The chain couples TRBV27 to TRBJ1-2, with a weak D call TRBD1 (5 bases). V gave up 2 bases and J gave up 0 bases, with 13 bases separating them. Germline V gene sequence: CDR1 MNHEY, CDR2 SMNVEV (reference sequence). CDR3 length: 16 amino acids. CDR3 in amino acids: CASSLGGWGTNYGYTF. The CDR3 DNA is TGTGCCAGCAGTTTAGGGGGGTGGGGGACTAACTATGGCTACACCTTC.

V gene TRBV7-2 combines with J gene TRBJ2-3, with TRBD1 matching over 12 bases. Germline trimming cut 3 bases from V and 5 bases from J; bases unmatched to any gene: 15. CDR1 and CDR2 from the germline V gene are SGHTA and FQGNSA. CDR3 size: 19 residues. CDR3 region: CASSFYPPGQGALIDTQYF. The DNA of the CDR3 is TGTGCCAGCAGCTTTTACCCCCCGGGACAGGGGGCTTTAATAGATACGCAGTATTTT.